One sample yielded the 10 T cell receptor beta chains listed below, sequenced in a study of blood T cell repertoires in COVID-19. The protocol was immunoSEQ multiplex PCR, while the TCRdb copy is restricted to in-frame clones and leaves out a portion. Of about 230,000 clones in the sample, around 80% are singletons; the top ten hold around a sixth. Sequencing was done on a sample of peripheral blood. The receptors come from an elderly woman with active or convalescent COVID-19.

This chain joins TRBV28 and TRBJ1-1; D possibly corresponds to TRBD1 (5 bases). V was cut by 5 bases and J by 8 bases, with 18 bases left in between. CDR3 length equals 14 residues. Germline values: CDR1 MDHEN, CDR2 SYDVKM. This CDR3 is CASSPGGSGNEAFF. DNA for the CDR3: TGTGCCAGCAGTCCCGGTGGGTCAGGGAACGAAGCTTTCTTT.

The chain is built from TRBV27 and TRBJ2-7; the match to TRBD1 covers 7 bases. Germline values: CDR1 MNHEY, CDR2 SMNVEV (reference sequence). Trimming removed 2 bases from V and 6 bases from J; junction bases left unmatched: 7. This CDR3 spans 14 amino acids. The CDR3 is CASSLQGVSLEQYF. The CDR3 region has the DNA TGTGCCAGCAGTTTACAGGGGGTATCCCTCGAGCAGTACTTC.

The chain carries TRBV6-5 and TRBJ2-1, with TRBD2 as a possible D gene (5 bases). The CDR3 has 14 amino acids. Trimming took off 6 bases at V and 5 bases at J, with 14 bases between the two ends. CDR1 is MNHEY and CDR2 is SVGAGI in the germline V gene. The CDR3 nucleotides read TGTGCCAGCAGCAATCCCGCCGGGGACAATGAGCAGTTCTTC. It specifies CASSNPAGDNEQFF.

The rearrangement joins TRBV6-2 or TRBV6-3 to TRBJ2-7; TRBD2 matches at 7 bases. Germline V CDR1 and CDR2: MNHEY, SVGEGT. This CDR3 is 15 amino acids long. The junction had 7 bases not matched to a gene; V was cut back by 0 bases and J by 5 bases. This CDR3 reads CASSYSRGGPHEQYF. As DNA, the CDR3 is TGTGCCAGCAGTTACTCGCGCGGGGGACCCCACGAGCAGTACTTC.

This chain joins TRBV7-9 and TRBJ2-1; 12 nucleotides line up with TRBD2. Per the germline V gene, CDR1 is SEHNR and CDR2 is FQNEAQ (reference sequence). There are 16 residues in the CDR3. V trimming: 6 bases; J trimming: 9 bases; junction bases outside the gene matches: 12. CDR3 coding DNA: TGTGCCAGCAGACACCTAGCGGGGGGGTCCCGAGCTGAGCAGTTCTTC. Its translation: CASRHLAGGSRAEQFF.

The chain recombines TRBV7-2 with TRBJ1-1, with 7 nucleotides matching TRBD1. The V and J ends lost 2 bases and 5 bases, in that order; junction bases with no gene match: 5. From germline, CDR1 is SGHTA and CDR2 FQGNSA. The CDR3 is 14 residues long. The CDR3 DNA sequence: TGTGCCAGCAGCTTACGGACAGGTAATACTGAAGCTTTCTTT. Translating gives CASSLRTGNTEAFF.

The CDR3 sequence is CASSPDRADHEQYF. The CDR3 DNA sequence: TGTGCCAGCAGCCCCGACAGGGCCGACCACGAGCAGTACTTC. This chain joins TRBV11-2 and TRBJ2-7; TRBD1 matches at 7 bases. Looked up from germline, CDR1 is SGHAT and CDR2 is FQNNGV. CDR3 length: 14 amino acids. V lost 5 bases to trimming and J lost 5 bases; unmatched junction nucleotides: 9.

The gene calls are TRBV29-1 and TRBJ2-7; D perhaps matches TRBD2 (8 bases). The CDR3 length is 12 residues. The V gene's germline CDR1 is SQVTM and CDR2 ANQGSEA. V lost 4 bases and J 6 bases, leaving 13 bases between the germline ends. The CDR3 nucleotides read TGCAGCGTTGTCGGGAGGGGGCCCGAGCAGTACTTC. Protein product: CSVVGRGPEQYF.

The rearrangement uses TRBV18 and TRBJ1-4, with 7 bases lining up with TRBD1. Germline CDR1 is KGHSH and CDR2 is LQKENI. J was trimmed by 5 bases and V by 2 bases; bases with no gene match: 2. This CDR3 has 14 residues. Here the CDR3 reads CASSPVGQNEKLFF. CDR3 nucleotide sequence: TGTGCCAGCTCACCAGTGGGACAGAATGAAAAACTGTTTTTT.

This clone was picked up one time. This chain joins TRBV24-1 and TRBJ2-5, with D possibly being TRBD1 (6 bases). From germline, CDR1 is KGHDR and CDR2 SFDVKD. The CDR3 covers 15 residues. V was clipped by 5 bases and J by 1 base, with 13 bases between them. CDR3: CATSVWTASQETQYF. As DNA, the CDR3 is TGTGCCACCAGTGTATGGACAGCGAGCCAAGAGACCCAGTACTTC.